Listed here are 11 T cell receptor beta chains from one sample, sequenced in a study of CD8 T cells in Susac syndrome. Reverse transcription of about 0.45 to 1 ug RNA was performed with random hexamers. TCRdb re-analysed the immunoSEQ multiplex PCR reads in MiXCR, keeping a single row per CDR3 protein. The sample includes about 180,000 distinct CDR3 sequences, approximately 94% of them seen just once. The sequenced material came from CD4+ T cells from PBMCs. The receptors originated from a human donor with Susac syndrome.

The chain links TRBV2 to TRBJ1-1, with 8 bases that match TRBD1. V shed 6 bases, J shed 3 bases, and the junction held 6 bases outside the gene matches. There are 14 residues in the CDR3. Germline-derived CDR1 and CDR2 are SNHLY and FYNNEI. The DNA for the CDR3 is TGTGCCAGCAGGGACAGGGTTCTTCACACTGAAGCTTTCTTT. It codes for CASRDRVLHTEAFF.

V and J are TRBV20-1 and TRBJ1-1; D perhaps matches TRBD1 (6 bases). V shed 4 bases and J shed 8 bases, with 17 bases lying between them. There are 13 residues in the CDR3. Per germline, CDR1 DFQATT and CDR2 SNEGSKA (reference sequence). The CDR3 region is CSATWDKVSEAFF. DNA of the CDR3: TGCAGTGCTACCTGGGACAAGGTTTCGGAAGCTTTCTTT.

The chain uses TRBV5-1 and TRBJ1-1; possible D gene TRBD1, 5 bases. Trimming took 0 bases from V and 1 from J, leaving 10 bases between them. The germline CDR1 and CDR2 sequences are SGHRS and YFSETQ. The CDR3 has 15 residues. Here the CDR3 DNA reads TGCGCCAGCAGCTTGGCGGCAGGACAGAACACTGAAGCTTTCTTT. The encoded protein is CASSLAAGQNTEAFF.

The chain has TRBV20-1 and TRBJ2-1; 15 bases line up with TRBD2. The CDR3 covers 17 residues. Germline trimming cut 6 bases from V and 5 bases from J; bases unmatched to any gene: 11. Germline CDR1 and CDR2: DFQATT and SNEGSKA (reference sequence). CDR3 DNA sequence: TGCAGTGCCCTAAGCCTAGGGACTAGCGGGGGGAACAATGAGCAGTTCTTC. Protein product: CSALSLGTSGGNNEQFF.

CDR3 DNA sequence: TGTGCCAGCAGTTACGAAGAAAGGAGGAATGAGCAGTTCTTC. It is translated as CASSYEERRNEQFF. V gene TRBV6-6 combines with J gene TRBJ2-1; weak D call: TRBD2 (5 bases). The CDR3 runs 14 residues. Germline V gives CDR1 MNHNY, CDR2 SVGAGI (reference sequence). The V and J ends lost 2 bases and 7 bases respectively, with 12 bases between them.

CDR3 loop: CASSETGAQETQYF. Written as DNA, the CDR3 is TGCGCCAGCAGTGAGACGGGGGCCCAAGAGACCCAGTACTTC. The chain is built from TRBV10-1 and TRBJ2-5; D is tentatively TRBD1 or TRBD2 (6 bases each). CDR1 and CDR2 (germline): WNHNN, SYGVQD (reference sequence). The CDR3 consists of 14 residues. Trimming cost V 2 bases and J 1 base, with 8 bases left between them.

The rearrangement joins TRBV5-6 to TRBJ1-6; D not resolved. CDR1 and CDR2 from the germline V gene are SGHDT and YYEEEE. This CDR3 region has 16 residues. Deletions cut 0 bases from V and 7 bases from J, with 14 bases between. The DNA for the CDR3 is TGTGCCAGCAGCTTGGATCCCCTGAGGAAGAATTCACCCCTCCACTTT. This encodes CASSLDPLRKNSPLHF.

The CDR3: CSVEGGVRGNYGYTF. The CDR3 nucleotides read TGCAGCGTTGAGGGAGGGGTCCGGGGGAACTATGGCTACACCTTC. This sequence joins TRBV29-1 and TRBJ1-2; the D gene is possibly TRBD1 (5 bases). V was trimmed by 3 bases and J by 2 bases, leaving 16 bases between them. Germline CDR1 SQVTM, CDR2 ANQGSEA. The CDR3 length is 15 residues.

The rearrangement joins TRBV4-1 to TRBJ2-3, with a weak D call TRBD1 (5 bases). Trimming left V 4 bases short and J 0 bases short, with 23 bases between. The CDR3 spans 19 residues. CDR1 MGHRA and CDR2 YSYEKL come from the germline V gene. In DNA, the CDR3 is TGCGCCAGCAGCCCCAAAGCTCCGACAGAACGAACTAGCACAGATACGCAGTATTTT. Translated, it gives CASSPKAPTERTSTDTQYF.

The chain is built from TRBV6-2 or TRBV6-3 and TRBJ2-2, with a tentative D call TRBD2 (6 bases). CDR1 and CDR2 from the germline V gene are MNHEY and SVGEGT. CDR3 length: 16 amino acids. Trimming shortened V by 7 bases and J by 3 bases, and 18 bases separated the two germline ends. The CDR3 region is CASNYRWGTDTGELFF. The CDR3 DNA is TGTGCCAGCAACTATCGCTGGGGGACTGACACCGGGGAGCTGTTTTTT.

The chain employs TRBV20-1 and TRBJ2-7; TRBD2 matches 12 bases. This CDR3 contains 16 residues. Germline lookup yields CDR1 DFQATT and CDR2 SNEGSKA (reference sequence). V shed 6 bases, J shed 0 bases, and the junction held 9 bases outside the gene matches. CDR3 amino acids: CSASGTSGLSSYEQYF. The CDR3, as DNA: TGCAGTGCCAGTGGGACTAGCGGGTTGAGCTCCTACGAGCAGTACTTC.